Listed here is a single TCR beta chain. Its target is unknown. This entry belongs to a study of identical twins. Points from the study as a whole: Fewer insertions were carried by abundant cord blood beta clonotypes, but none was seen in memory repertoires.

TCRdb passed the 5' RACE reads through MiXCR, listing each CDR3 protein once. Of about 240,000 distinct CDR3 sequences listed, over 9.5% are singletons. The V and J ends lost 6 bases and 10 bases respectively, with 21 bases between them. The CDR3 runs to 14 residues. From germline, CDR1 is LNHDA and CDR2 SQIVND (reference sequence). Sequenced material: memory T cells sorted from blood. The TCR was taken from a man aged 45-65 years in good health. This chain connects TRBV19 to TRBJ1-1; the D gene is possibly TRBD1 (6 bases). The CDR3 nucleotides are TGTGCCAGTAGCGGAAACCGGGACACCGCGGCAGCTTTCTTT. It encodes CASSGNRDTAAAFF.